The clone carrying this TCR beta chain has just one count. This specimen belongs to a study of T cell responses to AZD1222 COVID-19 vaccine. Measured with immunoSEQ multiplex PCR; TCRdb has only the in-frame clones, and not every one. The sample lists 200,000 or so clones, approximately 90% occurring once. The sample here was peripheral blood, taken on day 0 of AZD1222 vaccination. The source of this sequence is an adult in good health.

The CDR3 is CAILENTEAFF. The CDR3 DNA sequence: TGTGCCATCTTAGAGAACACTGAAGCTTTCTTT. The chain uses TRBV10-3 and TRBJ1-1; D call uncertain. CDR1 is ENHRY, CDR2 SYGVKD, per germline. The CDR3 covers 11 residues. The ends were cut back, 8 bases at V and 1 base at J, with 5 bases in the middle.